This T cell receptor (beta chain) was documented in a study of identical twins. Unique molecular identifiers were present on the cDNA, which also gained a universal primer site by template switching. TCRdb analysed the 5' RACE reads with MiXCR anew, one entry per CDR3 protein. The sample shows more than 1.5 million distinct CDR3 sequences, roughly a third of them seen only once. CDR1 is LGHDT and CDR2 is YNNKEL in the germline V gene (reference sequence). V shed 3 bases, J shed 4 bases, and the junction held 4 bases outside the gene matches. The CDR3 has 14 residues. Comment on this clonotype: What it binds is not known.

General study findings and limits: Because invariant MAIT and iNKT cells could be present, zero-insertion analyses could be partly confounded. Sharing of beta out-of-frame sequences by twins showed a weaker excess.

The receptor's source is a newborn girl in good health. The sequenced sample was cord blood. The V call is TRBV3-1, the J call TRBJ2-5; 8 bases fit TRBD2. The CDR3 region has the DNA TGTGCCAGCAGCCATGGTAGCGGGGCAGAGACCCAGTACTTC. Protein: CASSHGSGAETQYF.